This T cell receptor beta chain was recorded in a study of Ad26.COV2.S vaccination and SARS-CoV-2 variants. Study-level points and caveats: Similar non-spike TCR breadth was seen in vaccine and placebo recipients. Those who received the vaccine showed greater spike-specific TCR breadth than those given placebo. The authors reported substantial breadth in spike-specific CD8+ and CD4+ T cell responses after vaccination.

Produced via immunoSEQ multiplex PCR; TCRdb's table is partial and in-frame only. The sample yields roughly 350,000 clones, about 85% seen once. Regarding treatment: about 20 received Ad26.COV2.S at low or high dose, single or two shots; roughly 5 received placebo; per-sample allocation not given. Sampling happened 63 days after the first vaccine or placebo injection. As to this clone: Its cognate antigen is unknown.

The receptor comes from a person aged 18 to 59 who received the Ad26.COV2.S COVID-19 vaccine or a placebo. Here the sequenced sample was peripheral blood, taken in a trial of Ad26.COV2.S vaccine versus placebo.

DNA of the CDR3: TGTGCCAGCAGCTTGACGGACAGGGCGTCGACAAAGTTCTTC. It codes for CASSLTDRASTKFF. The J gene is TRBJ2-1, the V gene TRBV5-6; 8 positions agree with TRBD1. J lost 14 bases, V lost 1 base, and 11 bases had no gene match. Germline CDR1 reads SGHDT; CDR2 reads YYEEEE. The CDR3 is 14 residues long. Full variable domain (missing parts from reference TRBV5-6 and TRBJ2-1): DAGVTQSPTHLIKTRGQQVTLRCSPKSGHDTVSWYQQALGQGPQFIFQYYEEEERQRGNFPDRFSGHQFPNYSSELNVNALLLGDSALYLCASSLTDRASTKFFGPGTRLTVL.